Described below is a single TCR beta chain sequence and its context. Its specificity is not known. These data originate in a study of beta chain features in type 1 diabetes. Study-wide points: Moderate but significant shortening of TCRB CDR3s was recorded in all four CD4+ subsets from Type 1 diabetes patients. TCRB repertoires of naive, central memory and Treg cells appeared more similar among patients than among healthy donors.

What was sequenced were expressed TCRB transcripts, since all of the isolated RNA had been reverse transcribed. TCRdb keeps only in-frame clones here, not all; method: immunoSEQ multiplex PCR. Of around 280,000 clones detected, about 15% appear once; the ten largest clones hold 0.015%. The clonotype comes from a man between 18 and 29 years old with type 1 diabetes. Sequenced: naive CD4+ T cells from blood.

CDR3 sequence: CATSREGLTKNIQYF. The CDR3 coding sequence is TGTGCCACCAGCAGGGAGGGACTGACCAAAAACATTCAGTACTTC. The rearrangement uses TRBV15 and TRBJ2-4, with D possibly TRBD2 on 6 matching bases. This CDR3 has 15 residues. V dropped 3 bases and J dropped 2 bases, with 11 bases sitting between them. Germline V lookup: CDR1 LNHNV, CDR2 YYDKDF (reference sequence).